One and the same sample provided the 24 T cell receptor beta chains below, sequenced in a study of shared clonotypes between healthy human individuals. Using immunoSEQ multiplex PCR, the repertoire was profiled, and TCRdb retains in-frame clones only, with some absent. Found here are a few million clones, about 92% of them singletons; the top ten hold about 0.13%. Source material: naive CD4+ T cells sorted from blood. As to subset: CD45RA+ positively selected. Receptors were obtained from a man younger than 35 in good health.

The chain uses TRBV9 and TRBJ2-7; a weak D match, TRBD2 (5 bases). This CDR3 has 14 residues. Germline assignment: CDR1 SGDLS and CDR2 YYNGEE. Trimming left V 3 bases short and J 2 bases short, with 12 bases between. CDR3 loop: CASSEGEGTYEQYF. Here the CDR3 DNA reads TGTGCCAGCAGCGAGGGTGAGGGAACCTACGAGCAGTACTTC.

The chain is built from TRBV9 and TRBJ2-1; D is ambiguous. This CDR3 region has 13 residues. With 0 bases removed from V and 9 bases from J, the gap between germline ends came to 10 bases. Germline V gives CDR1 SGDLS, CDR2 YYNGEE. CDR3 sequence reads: CASSVAPTGEQFF. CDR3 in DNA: TGTGCCAGCAGCGTAGCCCCGACCGGTGAGCAGTTCTTC.

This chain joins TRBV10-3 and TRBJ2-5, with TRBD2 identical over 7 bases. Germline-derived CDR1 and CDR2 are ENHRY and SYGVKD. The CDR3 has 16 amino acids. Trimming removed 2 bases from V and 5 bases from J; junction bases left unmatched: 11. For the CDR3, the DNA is TGTGCCATCAGTGAGGGGAGCACGGGAGGCGGGGAGACCCAGTACTTC. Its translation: CAISEGSTGGGETQYF.

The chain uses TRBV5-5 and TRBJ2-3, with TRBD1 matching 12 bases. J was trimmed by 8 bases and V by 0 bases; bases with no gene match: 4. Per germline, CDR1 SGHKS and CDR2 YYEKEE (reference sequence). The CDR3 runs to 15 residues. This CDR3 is CASSLGDRGRITQYF. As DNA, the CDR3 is TGTGCCAGCAGCTTGGGGGACAGGGGGCGGATTACGCAGTATTTT.

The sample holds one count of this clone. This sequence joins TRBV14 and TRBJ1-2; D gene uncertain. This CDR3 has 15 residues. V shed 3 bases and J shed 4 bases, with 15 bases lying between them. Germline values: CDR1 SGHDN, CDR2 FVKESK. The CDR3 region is CASSQDDRAAYGYTF. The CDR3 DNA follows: TGTGCCAGCAGCCAGGATGATCGGGCAGCCTATGGCTACACCTTC.

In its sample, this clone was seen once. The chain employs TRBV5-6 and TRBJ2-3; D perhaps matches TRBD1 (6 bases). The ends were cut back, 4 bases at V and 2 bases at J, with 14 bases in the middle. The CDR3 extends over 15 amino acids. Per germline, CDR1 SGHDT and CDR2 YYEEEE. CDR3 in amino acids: CASSPRDTLTDTQYF. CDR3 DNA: TGTGCCAGCAGCCCCCGGGACACCCTCACAGATACGCAGTATTTT.

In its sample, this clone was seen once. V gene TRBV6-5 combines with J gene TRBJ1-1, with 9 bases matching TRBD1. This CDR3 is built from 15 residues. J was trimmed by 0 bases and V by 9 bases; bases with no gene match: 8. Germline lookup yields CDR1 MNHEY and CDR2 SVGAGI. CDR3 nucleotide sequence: TGTGCCAGTGAAAGACAGGGGGATATGAACACTGAAGCTTTCTTT. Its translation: CASERQGDMNTEAFF.

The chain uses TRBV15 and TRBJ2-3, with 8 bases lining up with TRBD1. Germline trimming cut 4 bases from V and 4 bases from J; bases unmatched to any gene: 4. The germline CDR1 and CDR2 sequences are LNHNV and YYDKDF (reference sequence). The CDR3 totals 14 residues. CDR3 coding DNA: TGTGCCACCAGCAAGGGACAGGCCCCAGATACGCAGTATTTT. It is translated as CATSKGQAPDTQYF.

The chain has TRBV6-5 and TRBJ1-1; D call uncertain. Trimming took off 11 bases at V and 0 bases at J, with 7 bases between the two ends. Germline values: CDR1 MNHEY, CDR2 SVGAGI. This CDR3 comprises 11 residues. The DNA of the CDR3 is TGTGCCTGCGGGATGAACACTGAAGCTTTCTTT. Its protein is CACGMNTEAFF.

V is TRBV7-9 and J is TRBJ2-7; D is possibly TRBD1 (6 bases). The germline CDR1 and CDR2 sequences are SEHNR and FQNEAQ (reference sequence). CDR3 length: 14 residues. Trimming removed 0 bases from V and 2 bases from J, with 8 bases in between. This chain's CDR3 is CASSLASGAYEQYF. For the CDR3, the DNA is TGTGCCAGCAGCTTAGCCTCAGGGGCCTACGAGCAGTACTTC.

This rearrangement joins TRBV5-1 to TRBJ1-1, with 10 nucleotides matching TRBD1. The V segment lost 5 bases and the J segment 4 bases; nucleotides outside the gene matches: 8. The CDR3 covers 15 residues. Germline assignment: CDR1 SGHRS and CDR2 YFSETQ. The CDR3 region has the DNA TGCGCCAGCAGTAACGGACAGGGGGTGATCACTGAAGCTTTCTTT. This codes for CASSNGQGVITEAFF.

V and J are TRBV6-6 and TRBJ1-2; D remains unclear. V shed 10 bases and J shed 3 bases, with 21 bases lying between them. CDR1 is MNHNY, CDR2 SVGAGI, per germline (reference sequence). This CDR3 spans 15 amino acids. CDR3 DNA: TGTGCCACCGAAATTAGAGGCCTGAATGACTATGGCTACACCTTC. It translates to CATEIRGLNDYGYTF.

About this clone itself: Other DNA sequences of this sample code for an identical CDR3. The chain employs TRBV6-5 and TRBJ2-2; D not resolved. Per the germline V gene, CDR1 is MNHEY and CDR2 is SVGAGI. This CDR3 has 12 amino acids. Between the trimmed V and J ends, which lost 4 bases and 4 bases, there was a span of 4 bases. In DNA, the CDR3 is TGTGCCAGCAGTTCTGTCACCGGGGAGCTGTTTTTT. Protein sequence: CASSSVTGELFF.

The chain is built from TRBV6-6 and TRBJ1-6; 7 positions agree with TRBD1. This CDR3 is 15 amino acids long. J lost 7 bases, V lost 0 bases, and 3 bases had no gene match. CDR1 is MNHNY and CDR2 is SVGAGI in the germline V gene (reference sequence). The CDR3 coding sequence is TGTGCCAGCAGTTACTCGAGGGACAGCAATTCACCCCTCCACTTT. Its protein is CASSYSRDSNSPLHF.

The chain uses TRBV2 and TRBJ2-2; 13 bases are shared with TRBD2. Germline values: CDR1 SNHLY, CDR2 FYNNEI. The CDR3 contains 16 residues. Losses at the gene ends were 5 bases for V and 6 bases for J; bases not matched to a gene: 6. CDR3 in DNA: TGTGCCAGCAGTCTGACTAGCGGGGGGAGGGCCGGGGAGCTGTTTTTT. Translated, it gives CASSLTSGGRAGELFF.

CDR3 bases: TGCGCCAGCAGCTCTATAGCGGGAGTTCAGTTCTTC. It yields the protein CASSSIAGVQFF. V usage is TRBV5-1 and J usage is TRBJ2-1; TRBD2 matches at 9 bases. After removal of 3 bases from V and 13 bases from J, the junction contained 5 bases not matched to a gene. This CDR3 is 12 amino acids long. Per the germline V gene, CDR1 is SGHRS and CDR2 is YFSETQ. The complete variable domain, with remaining parts taken from reference TRBV5-1 and TRBJ2-1, reads KAGVTQTPRYLIKTRGQQVTLSCSPISGHRSVSWYQQTPGQGLQFLFEYFSETQRNKGNFPGRFSGRQFSNSRSEMNVSTLELGDSALYLCASSSIAGVQFFGPGTRLTVL.

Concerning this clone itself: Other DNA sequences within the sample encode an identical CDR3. CDR3 region: CASSLGGQYEQYF. The CDR3 nucleotides are TGCGCCAGCAGCTTGGGGGGCCAATACGAGCAGTACTTC. The V and J genes are TRBV5-1 and TRBJ2-7; a possible D gene is TRBD1 (5 bases). The germline gives CDR1 SGHRS, CDR2 YFSETQ. V lost 0 bases and J 4 bases, leaving 8 bases between the germline ends. The CDR3 consists of 13 residues.

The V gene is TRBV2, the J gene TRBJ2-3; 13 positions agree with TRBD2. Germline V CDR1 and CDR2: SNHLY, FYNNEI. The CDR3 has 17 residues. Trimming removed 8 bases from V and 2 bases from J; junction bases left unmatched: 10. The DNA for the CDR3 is TGTGCCAGCTCACTAGGACTAGCGGGAGTCACCACAGATACGCAGTATTTT. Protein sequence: CASSLGLAGVTTDTQYF.

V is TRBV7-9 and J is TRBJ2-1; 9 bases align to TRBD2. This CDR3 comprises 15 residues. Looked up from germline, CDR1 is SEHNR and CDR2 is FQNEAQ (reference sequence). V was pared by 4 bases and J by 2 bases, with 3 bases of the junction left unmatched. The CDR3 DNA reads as TGTGCCAGCAGCTCCGTAGCGGGAGCCTACAATGAGCAGTTCTTC. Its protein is CASSSVAGAYNEQFF. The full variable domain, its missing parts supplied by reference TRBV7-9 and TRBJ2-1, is DTGVSQNPRHKITKRGQNVTFRCDPISEHNRLYWYRQTLGQGPEFLTYFQNEAQLEKSRLLSDRFSAERPKGSFSTLEIQRTEQGDSAMYLCASSSVAGAYNEQFFGPGTRLTVL.

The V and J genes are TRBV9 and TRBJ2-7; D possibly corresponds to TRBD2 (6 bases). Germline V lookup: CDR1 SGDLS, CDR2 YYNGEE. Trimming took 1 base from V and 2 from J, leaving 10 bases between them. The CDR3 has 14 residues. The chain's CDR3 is CASSVSGVPYEQYF. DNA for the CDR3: TGTGCCAGCAGCGTATCGGGGGTGCCCTACGAGCAGTACTTC.

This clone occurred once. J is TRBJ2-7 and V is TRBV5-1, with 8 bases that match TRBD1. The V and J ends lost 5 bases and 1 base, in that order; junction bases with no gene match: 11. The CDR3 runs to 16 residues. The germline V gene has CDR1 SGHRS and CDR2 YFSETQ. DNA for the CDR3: TGCGCCAGCAGACCTGGACAGGGCGTAAGGTCCTACGAGCAGTACTTC. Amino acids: CASRPGQGVRSYEQYF.

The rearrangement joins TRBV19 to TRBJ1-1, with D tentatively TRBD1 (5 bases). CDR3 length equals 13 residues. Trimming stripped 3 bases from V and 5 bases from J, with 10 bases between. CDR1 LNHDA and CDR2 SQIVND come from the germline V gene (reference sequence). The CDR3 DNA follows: TGTGCCAGTAGTATGTCGGGGGAGACTGAAGCTTTCTTT. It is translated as CASSMSGETEAFF.

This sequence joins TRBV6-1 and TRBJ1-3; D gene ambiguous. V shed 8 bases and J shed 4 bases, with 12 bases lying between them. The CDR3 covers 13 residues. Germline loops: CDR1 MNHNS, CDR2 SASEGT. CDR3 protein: CASVQTEGNTIYF. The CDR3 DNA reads TGTGCCAGCGTCCAGACGGAAGGAAACACCATATATTTT.

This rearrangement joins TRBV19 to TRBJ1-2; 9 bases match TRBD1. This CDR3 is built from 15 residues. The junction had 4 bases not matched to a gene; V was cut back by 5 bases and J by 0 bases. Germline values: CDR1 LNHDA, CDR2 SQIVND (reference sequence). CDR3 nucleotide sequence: TGTGCCAGTAGTTCTACAGGGGGCTCTAACTATGGCTACACCTTC. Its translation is CASSSTGGSNYGYTF.